Included here is one TCR beta chain sequence, with context. The record originates from a study of shared clonotypes between healthy human individuals. The assay was immunoSEQ multiplex PCR, and TCRdb's table has in-frame clones only and misses some. Among hundreds of thousands of clones listed, around 97% were seen once. Germline V gene sequence: CDR1 LGHNA, CDR2 YNFKEQ. With 1 base clipped from V and 8 bases from J, the junction kept 7 bases outside the gene matches. This CDR3 contains 15 residues. The sequence derives from a woman aged 30 to 39 in good health. The chain links TRBV4-2 to TRBJ2-1; 8 bases map to TRBD2. The specimen sequenced was naive CD4+ T cells sorted from blood. Subset defined: CD45RA+ positively selected. The CDR3, as DNA: TGTGCCAGCAGCCAAGTTGAGCGGGAGTCGCATGAGCAGTTCTTC. It translates to CASSQVERESHEQFF.